The present entry profiles one TCR beta chain with its context. In the source study's methods: Reference gene primer amplification in the assay estimated nucleated cell counts. Sequencing used immunoSEQ multiplex PCR; TCRdb keeps in-frame clones, though not all of them. For V, J and clone size, that table is used; D and trimming come from the DNA. Of fewer than 350,000 clones listed, approximately 80% are singletons. The record originates from a study of blood T cell repertoires in COVID-19. For the study at large: The United States, Italy and Spain provided the acute and convalescent COVID-19 samples. PBMCs, B-cell-depleted T cells, or T cells provided the cDNA or gDNA that made up the material.

The CDR3 runs 14 residues. From germline, CDR1 is KGHSH and CDR2 LQKENI. V gave up 6 bases and J gave up 0 bases; unmatched junction bases: 4. This chain connects TRBV18 to TRBJ2-7; 8 bases agree with TRBD1. This receptor was obtained from a woman aged 60-75 years with active or convalescent COVID-19. The specimen was peripheral blood. The CDR3 nucleotides read TGTGCCAGCTCGCGACAGGGGAGCTCCTACGAGCAGTACTTC. Amino acid sequence: CASSRQGSSYEQYF.